This T cell receptor (beta chain) was captured by sequencing in a study of T cells expressing NK-cell markers. Overall study: CD3+CD56+NKG2C+, CD3+CD56+NKG2C- and CD3+CD56-NKG2C+ T cells, once sorted, supplied the TCR beta repertoires. Out of eight donors sequenced, seven tested HCMV-seropositive and the remaining one seronegative.

Findings and limits, study-wide: As a fraction of CD8+ T cells, dominant NKG2C+ clonotypes reached about 1.0-7.5% in six donors.

TCRdb reprocessed the 5' RACE reads; each CDR3 protein has one entry and no DNA is given. The repertoire table contains about 450,000 distinct CDR3 sequences. Germline CDR1 reads PRHDT; CDR2 reads FYEKMQ (reference sequence). The CDR3 runs 17 residues. Remarks on this clonotype: Its matching antigen is unknown.

Sequences were obtained from blood T cells: a sorted CD56 or NKG2C T cell subset, CD4+ or CD8+ T cells, or bulk PBMC T cells (not recorded which). This TCR was sampled from a woman aged 18 to 69 in good health. The rearrangement links TRBV13 to TRBJ2-5; there is no DNA to check the TCRdb D call of TRBD2. CDR3 protein: CASSLVASGPLVETQYF.